The 12 T cell receptor beta chains in this list originate from one sample, sequenced in a study of identical twins. TCRdb reprocessed the 5' RACE reads with MiXCR, giving one entry per CDR3 protein. The sample has some 660,000 distinct CDR3 sequences, about 9.4% seen once; the top ten hold 0.75% to 1%. The same data also contributed to another study, on yellow fever vaccine responses in identical twins.

Sequenced input: PBMCs. The receptors come from a woman under 30 in good health.

This clonotype was counted between two and nine times. V is TRBV5-7 and J is TRBJ2-3, with TRBD2 matching 12 bases. TRBV5-7 is treated as an ORF (open reading frame) with a function not yet certain. J was trimmed by 1 base and V by 4 bases; bases with no gene match: 7. This CDR3 contains 17 residues. CDR3 region: CASSPLAGGQGTDTQYF. The CDR3 region has the DNA TGTGCCAGCAGCCCCCTAGCGGGAGGGCAAGGCACAGATACGCAGTATTTT.

The chain recombines TRBV3-1 with TRBJ1-1, with D unclear. The CDR3 runs to 13 residues. V lost 1 base and J 5 bases, leaving 8 bases between the germline ends. Germline loops: CDR1 LGHDT, CDR2 YNNKEL (reference sequence). The DNA of the CDR3 is TGTGCCAGCAGCCAAGCCGCGACTACTGAAGCTTTCTTT. It translates to CASSQAATTEAFF. Using reference TRBV3-1 and TRBJ1-1 for the parts outside the CDR3, the full variable domain is DTAVSQTPKYLVTQMGNDKSIKCEQNLGHDTMYWYKQDSKKFLKIMFSYNNKELIINETVPNRFSPKSPDKAHLNLHINSLELGDSAVYFCASSQAATTEAFFGQGTRLTVV.

This clonotype was picked up many times. The J gene is TRBJ2-7, the V gene TRBV10-2, with D tentatively TRBD1 or TRBD2 (5 bases each). CDR3 size: 14 residues. The germline V gene encodes CDR1 WSHSY and CDR2 SAAADI. V was shortened by 6 bases and J by 5 bases, with 17 bases between the two germline ends. Here the CDR3 DNA reads TGCGCCAGCAGCGCGTCAGGGTTGGGGGACGAGCAGTACTTC. Its translation is CASSASGLGDEQYF.

This clonotype was seen ten or more times. The V call is TRBV10-3, the J call TRBJ2-7, with 9 positions matching TRBD1. The CDR3 has 14 amino acids. The germline CDR1 and CDR2 sequences are ENHRY and SYGVKD. V lost 5 bases, J lost 6 bases, and 8 bases stayed unmatched. CDR3 DNA: TGTGCCATCAGTCCCGGGACAGGGCTTCCCGAGCAGTACTTC. Translated: CAISPGTGLPEQYF.

A few counts support this clonotype. This rearrangement joins TRBV5-1 to TRBJ2-5, with 8 bases fitting TRBD2. CDR1 and CDR2 (germline): SGHRS, YFSETQ. V gave up 4 bases and J gave up 5 bases; unmatched junction bases: 7. The CDR3 is 14 residues long. The CDR3 region has the DNA TGCGCCAGCAGCGTGCTGACTAGCGACGAGACCCAGTACTTC. Its protein is CASSVLTSDETQYF.

Many counts were recorded for this clonotype. This chain joins TRBV9 and TRBJ2-5, with D unclear. This CDR3 has 13 amino acids. The germline CDR1 and CDR2 sequences are SGDLS and YYNGEE. V dropped 0 bases and J dropped 6 bases, with 9 bases sitting between them. The CDR3 loop is CASSVDWTKTQYF. As DNA, the CDR3 is TGTGCCAGCAGCGTAGATTGGACCAAGACCCAGTACTTC.

This clonotype was seen only a few times. This rearrangement joins TRBV12-5 to TRBJ2-1; D is undetermined. CDR1 and CDR2 (germline): LGHNT, FRNRAP. This CDR3 has 13 amino acids. The V and J ends lost 7 bases and 9 bases respectively, with 16 bases between them. CDR3 nucleotides: TGTGCTAGTGCTCGAGTTTCCTCTCTTGAGCAGTTCTTC. Its translation: CASARVSSLEQFF.

This clonotype has just a few counts. The chain couples TRBV20-1 to TRBJ2-3; the match to TRBD1 covers 8 bases. The V and J ends lost 0 bases and 5 bases, in that order; junction bases with no gene match: 4. The CDR3 loop spans 14 amino acids. CDR1 and CDR2 (germline): DFQATT, SNEGSKA (reference sequence). Here the CDR3 reads CSARDWTGRDTQYF. In DNA, the CDR3 is TGCAGTGCTAGAGATTGGACAGGGAGAGATACGCAGTATTTT.

This clonotype has a count of ten or more. V and J are TRBV6-4 and TRBJ2-3; perhaps TRBD1 as D (5 bases). V was cut by 0 bases and J by 2 bases, with 12 bases left in between. The CDR3 spans 16 residues. From germline, CDR1 is MRHNA and CDR2 SNTAGT. The CDR3 loop reads CASSDSPRATTDTQYF. The CDR3, as DNA: TGTGCCAGCAGTGACTCGCCCAGGGCTACCACAGATACGCAGTATTTT.

This clonotype has at least ten counts. The genes are TRBV4-1 and TRBJ1-3; D is ambiguous. The V end lost 8 bases, the J end lost 4 bases, and 12 bases lay between the germline ends. Per the germline V gene, CDR1 is MGHRA and CDR2 is YSYEKL. The CDR3 is 13 residues long. CDR3 bases: TGCGCCAGCGGCCCTCACTGGGGAAACACCATATATTTT. Protein sequence: CASGPHWGNTIYF.

This clonotype occurred a few times. The V and J genes are TRBV12-3 or TRBV12-4 and TRBJ2-1; TRBD2 might be the D (5 bases). This CDR3 contains 13 residues. Between the trimmed V and J ends, which lost 0 bases and 14 bases, there was a span of 14 bases. The CDR3, as DNA: TGTGCCAGCAGTTTAGCGTCCGGGAAGCATAAGTTCTTC. It codes for CASSLASGKHKFF.

This clonotype showed up just a few times. One end of the junction is discordant with germline, which a read error may explain. V and J are TRBV18 and TRBJ2-1, with D perhaps given as TRBD1 or TRBD2 (6 bases each). This CDR3 has 16 amino acids. The V gene's germline CDR1 is KGHSH and CDR2 LQKENI. The CDR3 is CASSPPSGGLQNEQFF. The CDR3, as DNA: TGTGCCAGCTCCCCACCCTCTGGGGGGCTCCAAAATGAGCAGTTCTTC.